This T cell receptor beta chain was recovered during a study of cytotoxic CD8 clonotypes in ibrutinib-treated CLL. Clones were read by immunoSEQ multiplex PCR, and TCRdb kept only the in-frame ones, dropping some. The sample holds 300,000 or so clones; about 61% are singletons and the top ten take just under 6.5%. CDR3 length equals 12 residues. Per germline, CDR1 MDHEN and CDR2 SYDVKM. Deletions cut 3 bases from V and 5 bases from J, with 7 bases between. This sequence originates from a human donor with chronic lymphocytic leukemia. This specimen consisted of PBMCs, obtained after 36 months of ibrutinib treatment. V and J are TRBV28 and TRBJ2-5; unclear D gene. The CDR3 DNA sequence: TGTGCCAGCAGTTTCTATGTGGAGACCCAGTACTTC. Residues: CASSFYVETQYF.